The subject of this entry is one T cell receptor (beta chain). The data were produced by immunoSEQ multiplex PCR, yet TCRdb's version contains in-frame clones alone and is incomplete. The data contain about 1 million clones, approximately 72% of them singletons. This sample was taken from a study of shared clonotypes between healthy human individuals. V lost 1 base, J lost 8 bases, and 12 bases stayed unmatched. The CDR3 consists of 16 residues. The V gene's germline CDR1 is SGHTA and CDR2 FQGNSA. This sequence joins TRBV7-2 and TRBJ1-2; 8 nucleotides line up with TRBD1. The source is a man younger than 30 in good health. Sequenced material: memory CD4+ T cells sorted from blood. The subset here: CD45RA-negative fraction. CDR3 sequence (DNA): TGTGCCAGCAGCTTAGGCGGACAGGGAAGGGGAGAGGGCTACACCTTC. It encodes CASSLGGQGRGEGYTF.